The entry that follows covers one T cell receptor (beta chain) sequence. What it recognizes is unknown. The protocol was immunoSEQ multiplex PCR, while the TCRdb copy is restricted to in-frame clones and leaves out a portion. Altogether a few hundred thousand clones are present, about 92% being singletons, with the ten largest covering about 4.1%. CDR1 is LNHDA and CDR2 is SQIVND in the germline V gene (reference sequence). The germline V and J ends were trimmed by 3 bases and 3 bases, with 9 bases remaining between them. The CDR3 covers 13 residues. These data originate in a study of Ad26.COV2.S vaccination and SARS-CoV-2 variants. Overall study findings and caveats: Non-spike TCR breadth showed similarity between vaccine and placebo recipients. From the TCR breadth and depth analyses, total T cell responses may have been underestimated.

The sample's treatment: about 20 received Ad26.COV2.S at low or high dose, single or two shots; several received placebo; per-sample allocation not given. It was on day 63 after the first vaccine or placebo injection that samples were taken. Expressing Wuhan-strain SARS-CoV-2 spike, an Ad26 vector served as the vaccine. Specimen: peripheral blood, collected in a trial of Ad26.COV2.S vaccine versus placebo. This chain joins TRBV19 and TRBJ2-7; D is undetermined. The receptor's source is a person aged 18-60 years who received the Ad26.COV2.S COVID-19 vaccine or a placebo. Written as DNA, the CDR3 is TGTGCCAGTAGTATTAACAGCAACTACGAGCAGTACTTC. Translating gives CASSINSNYEQYF.